This T cell receptor beta chain was sequenced during a study of T cells after yellow fever vaccination. Study overall: Fractions low in cell number were prepared with SMART-Seq v4 Ultra Low Input.

Whole-study findings and limits: Among primary-vaccination clones, most reappeared after the booster, at around 97% for CD4 and roughly 90% for CD8.

In its sample, this clonotype was seen many times. The antigen is undetermined. V was cut by 5 bases and J by 5 bases, with 17 bases left in between. Germline loops: CDR1 SGHRS, CDR2 YFSETQ. CDR3 length equals 15 residues. TCRdb reanalysed the 5' RACE reads using MiXCR and keeps one entry per CDR3 protein. The repertoire includes under 300,000 distinct CDR3 sequences, 6% to 8% of them detected once, and 0.85% to 1.2% sits in the top ten. Sequenced material: CD4+ T cells sorted from PBMCs, taken on the day of the yellow fever booster vaccination. The rearrangement uses TRBV5-1 and TRBJ2-1; D is unclear. The clonotype was recovered from a man aged 25 to 40 who received the YFV17D yellow fever vaccine. The CDR3 sequence: CASRIGPGTNNEQFF. Written as DNA, the CDR3 is TGCGCCAGCAGAATTGGTCCGGGTACGAACAATGAGCAGTTCTTC.